These 19 T cell receptor beta chains were sequenced from one sample in a study of cytomegalovirus exposure and HLA in healthy donors. Primers for the PCR totalled 60 Vbeta and 13 Jbeta. Sequencing used immunoSEQ multiplex PCR; TCRdb keeps in-frame clones, though not all of them. The table lists more than 70,000 clones. Material for sequencing was PBMCs. Receptor source: a woman aged 55-69 years in good health and CMV-seronegative.

The V and J genes are TRBV6-5 and TRBJ1-1, with D hard to call. Per germline, CDR1 MNHEY and CDR2 SVGAGI. The CDR3 has 13 residues. V shed 8 bases and J shed 1 base, with 11 bases lying between them. CDR3 in amino acids: CASHLQKNTEAFF. As DNA, the CDR3 is TGTGCCAGCCACTTACAGAAGAACACTGAAGCTTTCTTT.

This sequence joins TRBV9 and TRBJ2-1; the match to TRBD2 covers 9 bases. The V and J ends lost 3 bases and 5 bases, in that order; junction bases with no gene match: 18. Germline CDR1 and CDR2: SGDLS and YYNGEE. The CDR3 has 19 residues. This CDR3 reads CASSGSRRASGIAHNEQFF. Written as DNA, the CDR3 is TGTGCCAGCAGCGGCTCCCGTAGGGCTAGCGGGATAGCCCACAATGAGCAGTTCTTC. The entire variable domain, with the rest obtained from reference TRBV9 and TRBJ2-1, is as follows: DSGVTQTPKHLITATGQRVTLRCSPRSGDLSVYWYQQSLDQGLQFLIQYYNGEERAKGNILERFSAQQFPDLHSELNLSSLELGDSALYFCASSGSRRASGIAHNEQFFGPGTRLTVL.

This chain connects TRBV2 to TRBJ1-2; D is undetermined. The V gene lost 2 bases and the J gene lost 6 bases, with 13 bases spanning the gap. Germline values: CDR1 SNHLY, CDR2 FYNNEI. The CDR3 length is 14 residues. The CDR3 nucleotides are TGTGCCAGCAGTGAATTAGGCGGGGTGGATGGCTACACCTTC. This sequence encodes CASSELGGVDGYTF.

The chain is built from TRBV25-1 and TRBJ1-6, with D perhaps matching TRBD1 (6 bases). Between the trimmed V and J ends, which lost 4 bases and 6 bases, there was a span of 13 bases. CDR1 and CDR2 from the germline V gene are MGHDK and SYGVNS. This CDR3 has 15 residues. In nucleotides, the CDR3 is TGTGCCAGCAGTGGCACAGGGCCGGGTAATTCACCCCTCCACTTT. Encoded protein: CASSGTGPGNSPLHF. Using reference TRBV25-1 and TRBJ1-6 for the parts outside the CDR3, the full variable domain is EADIYQTPRYLVIGTGKKITLECSQTMGHDKMYWYQQDPGMELHLIHYSYGVNSTEKGDLSSESTVSRIRTEHFPLTLESARPSHTSQYLCASSGTGPGNSPLHFGNGTRLTVT.

The chain links TRBV7-9 to TRBJ2-5; 7 nucleotides match TRBD2. Matching the DNA end better, TRBJ2-7 makes the J call doubtful. This CDR3 spans 15 amino acids. Looked up from germline, CDR1 is SEHNR and CDR2 is FQNEAQ (reference sequence). This CDR3 reads CASSLVGGPAGEQYF. The CDR3 nucleotides are TGTGCCAGCAGCTTGGTGGGAGGGCCCGCAGGCGAGCAGTACTTC.

The chain combines TRBV19 with TRBJ2-2; D is perhaps TRBD2 (5 bases). Looked up from germline, CDR1 is LNHDA and CDR2 is SQIVND (reference sequence). The CDR3 extends over 15 amino acids. Trimming cost V 5 bases and J 3 bases, with 13 bases left between them. CDR3 coding DNA: TGTGCCAGTAGTCCCGAGGGCGGGTACACCGGGGAGCTGTTTTTT. Residues: CASSPEGGYTGELFF.

The gene calls are TRBV28 and TRBJ1-4, with unresolved D. CDR3 length: 15 amino acids. Trimming stripped 2 bases from V and 3 bases from J, with 10 bases between. The germline gives CDR1 MDHEN, CDR2 SYDVKM. The CDR3 here is CASSLPYSSNEKLFF. DNA of the CDR3: TGTGCCAGCAGTTTACCTTACAGTTCTAATGAAAAACTGTTTTTT.

The rearrangement uses TRBV5-1 and TRBJ2-7; 10 nucleotides align to TRBD1. J gave up 7 bases and V 7 bases, and 11 bases lay outside the gene matches. CDR1 and CDR2 (germline): SGHRS, YFSETQ. This CDR3 region has 14 residues. The CDR3: CASRIGTGAGEQYF. CDR3 sequence (DNA): TGCGCCAGCCGCATTGGGACAGGGGCGGGGGAGCAGTACTTC.

Remarks on this clone: Other DNA sequences within the sample encode an identical CDR3. The chain has TRBV28 and TRBJ2-1, with TRBD2 matching 9 bases. Germline trimming cut 2 bases from V and 4 bases from J; bases unmatched to any gene: 0. CDR3 length: 14 amino acids. Germline V CDR1 and CDR2: MDHEN, SYDVKM. CDR3 nucleotides: TGTGCCAGCAGTTTAGCGGGGGGGTACAATGAGCAGTTCTTC. It translates to CASSLAGGYNEQFF.

The rearrangement joins TRBV9 to TRBJ1-2; weak D call: TRBD1 (6 bases). Trimming pared 4 bases from V and 8 bases from J, leaving 18 bases between. The CDR3 is made up of 14 amino acids. The germline gives CDR1 SGDLS, CDR2 YYNGEE. CDR3: CASSSSPGVVGYTF. For the CDR3, the DNA is TGTGCCAGCAGCTCGAGCCCAGGGGTGGTCGGCTACACCTTC.

This chain joins TRBV27 and TRBJ2-1; 8 nucleotides agree with TRBD1. J lost 10 bases, V lost 2 bases, and 13 bases had no gene match. The length of the CDR3 is 16 residues. The germline gives CDR1 MNHEY, CDR2 SMNVEV (reference sequence). CDR3 residues: CASSLGGTGAVGEQFF. In nucleotides, the CDR3 is TGTGCCAGCAGTTTAGGTGGGACAGGCGCCGTCGGGGAGCAGTTCTTC.

CDR3 sequence (DNA): TGTGCCAGCAGCTTAGTGGTGGCCTCTGGGGCCAACGTCCTGACTTTC. Protein sequence: CASSLVVASGANVLTF. The chain couples TRBV7-9 to TRBJ2-6, with D unclear. V lost 1 base and J 0 bases, leaving 7 bases between the germline ends. CDR3 length: 16 amino acids. Germline-derived CDR1 and CDR2 are SEHNR and FQNEAQ (reference sequence).

The chain combines TRBV28 with TRBJ1-5; TRBD1 aligns across 8 bases. Germline CDR1 is MDHEN and CDR2 is SYDVKM. The V and J ends lost 3 bases and 3 bases, in that order; junction bases with no gene match: 4. This CDR3 has 15 amino acids. The CDR3 here is CASSLEQGDNQPQHF. The CDR3, as DNA: TGTGCCAGCAGTTTGGAACAGGGGGACAATCAGCCCCAGCATTTT.

The V and J genes are TRBV27 and TRBJ2-7; D ambiguous. This CDR3 spans 11 amino acids. V shed 4 bases and J shed 2 bases, with 3 bases lying between them. Germline values: CDR1 MNHEY, CDR2 SMNVEV (reference sequence). The CDR3 coding sequence is TGTGCCAGCAGTTCTACCTACGAGCAGTACTTC. Encoded protein: CASSSTYEQYF.

The chain links TRBV5-1 to TRBJ1-1; 7 bases are a match to TRBD1. CDR1 and CDR2 (germline): SGHRS, YFSETQ. The junction had 7 bases not matched to a gene; V was cut back by 4 bases and J by 7 bases. The CDR3 runs to 13 residues. CDR3 amino acids: CASSRDRALEAFF. The CDR3 region has the DNA TGCGCCAGCAGCCGCGACAGGGCCCTTGAAGCTTTCTTT. Together with reference TRBV5-1 and TRBJ1-1, the CDR3 gives the full variable domain: KAGVTQTPRYLIKTRGQQVTLSCSPISGHRSVSWYQQTPGQGLQFLFEYFSETQRNKGNFPGRFSGRQFSNSRSEMNVSTLELGDSALYLCASSRDRALEAFFGQGTRLTVV.

The CDR3 DNA reads as TGTGCCAGCAGTTTTGGTAGCGGGAGGCACAATGAGCAGTTCTTC. Its protein is CASSFGSGRHNEQFF. The chain links TRBV27 to TRBJ2-1; TRBD2 matches at 10 bases. From germline, CDR1 is MNHEY and CDR2 SMNVEV (reference sequence). The ends lost 3 bases at V and 5 bases at J; junction bases unmatched: 4. CDR3 length equals 15 residues.

This chain uses TRBV5-1 with TRBJ2-7; D might be TRBD1 (6 bases). Trimming pared 4 bases from V and 2 bases from J, leaving 13 bases between. The CDR3 covers 14 residues. Germline CDR1 is SGHRS and CDR2 is YFSETQ. The CDR3 here is CASSLRTDPYEQYF. For the CDR3, the DNA is TGCGCCAGCAGCCTAAGGACAGACCCCTACGAGCAGTACTTC.

V is TRBV19 and J is TRBJ2-2; TRBD2 agrees at 10 bases. CDR3 length: 20 residues. Germline values: CDR1 LNHDA, CDR2 SQIVND (reference sequence). Trimming cost V 9 bases and J 3 bases; bases outside gene matches: 22. The CDR3 region is CARLDQPSLAGDRDTGELFF. The CDR3 DNA is TGTGCCAGGCTGGATCAACCTTCTCTAGCGGGAGATAGGGACACCGGGGAGCTGTTTTTT.

The rearrangement joins TRBV4-1 to TRBJ2-1; 7 positions agree with TRBD2. V trimming: 1 base; J trimming: 7 bases; junction bases outside the gene matches: 13. CDR3 length: 17 residues. Germline CDR1 and CDR2: MGHRA and YSYEKL. The CDR3, as DNA: TGCGCCAGCAGCCAAGTCGTCGGGGGGAGTAGAAGGAATGAGCAGTTCTTC. It encodes CASSQVVGGSRRNEQFF.